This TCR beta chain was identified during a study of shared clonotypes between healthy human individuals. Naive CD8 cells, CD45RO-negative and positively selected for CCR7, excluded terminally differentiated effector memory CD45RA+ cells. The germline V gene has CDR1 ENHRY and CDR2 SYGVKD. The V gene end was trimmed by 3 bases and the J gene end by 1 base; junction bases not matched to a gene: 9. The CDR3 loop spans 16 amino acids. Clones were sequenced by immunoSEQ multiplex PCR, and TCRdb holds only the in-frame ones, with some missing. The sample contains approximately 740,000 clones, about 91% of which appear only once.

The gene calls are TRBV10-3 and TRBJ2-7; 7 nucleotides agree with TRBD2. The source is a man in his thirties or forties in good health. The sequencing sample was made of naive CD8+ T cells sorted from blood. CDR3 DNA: TGTGCCATCAGTGATTGGGCTAGCGGCCTGTCCTACGAGCAGTACTTC. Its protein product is CAISDWASGLSYEQYF.